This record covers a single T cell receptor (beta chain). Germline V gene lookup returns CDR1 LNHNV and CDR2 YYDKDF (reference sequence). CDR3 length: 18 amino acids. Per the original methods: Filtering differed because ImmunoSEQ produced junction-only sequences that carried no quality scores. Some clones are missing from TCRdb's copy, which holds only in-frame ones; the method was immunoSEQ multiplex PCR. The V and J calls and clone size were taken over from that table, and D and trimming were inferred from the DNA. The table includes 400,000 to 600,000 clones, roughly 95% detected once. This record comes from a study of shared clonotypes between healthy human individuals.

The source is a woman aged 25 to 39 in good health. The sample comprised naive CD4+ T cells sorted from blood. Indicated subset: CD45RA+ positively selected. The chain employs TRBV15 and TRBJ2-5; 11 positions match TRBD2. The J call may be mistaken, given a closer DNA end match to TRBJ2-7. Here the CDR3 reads CATSREGAGTSGSYEQYF. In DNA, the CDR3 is TGTGCCACCAGCAGAGAGGGGGCCGGGACTAGCGGCTCCTACGAGCAGTACTTC.